The present TCR beta chain was sequenced within a study of cytomegalovirus exposure and HLA in healthy donors. For the study at large: The Caucasian-associated ancestry cluster held roughly 78% of a few hundred genotyped donors.

This clone was recorded once. As yet, its antigen is unknown. Study observations and caveats: Most observed TCR sequences were rare, whereas some public TCRs were detected in many donors. Later analysis suggested most CMV-associated TCR beta chains were HLA-restricted.

PCR employed 60 Vbeta and 13 Jbeta primers. Sequenced by immunoSEQ multiplex PCR; TCRdb stores in-frame clones only, minus some. The sample lists tens of thousands of clones; about two thirds were seen once. Material for sequencing was PBMCs. This receptor was identified in a boy between 10 and 17 years old in good health and CMV-seropositive.

The CDR3 sequence: CASSIAASNYGYTF. For the CDR3, the DNA is TGTGCCAGCAGCATAGCTGCCTCTAACTATGGCTACACCTTC. The chain couples TRBV27 to TRBJ1-2; D unresolved. Germline V lookup: CDR1 MNHEY, CDR2 SMNVEV (reference sequence). This CDR3 is built from 14 residues. The V gene lost 6 bases and the J gene lost 0 bases, with 11 bases spanning the gap.